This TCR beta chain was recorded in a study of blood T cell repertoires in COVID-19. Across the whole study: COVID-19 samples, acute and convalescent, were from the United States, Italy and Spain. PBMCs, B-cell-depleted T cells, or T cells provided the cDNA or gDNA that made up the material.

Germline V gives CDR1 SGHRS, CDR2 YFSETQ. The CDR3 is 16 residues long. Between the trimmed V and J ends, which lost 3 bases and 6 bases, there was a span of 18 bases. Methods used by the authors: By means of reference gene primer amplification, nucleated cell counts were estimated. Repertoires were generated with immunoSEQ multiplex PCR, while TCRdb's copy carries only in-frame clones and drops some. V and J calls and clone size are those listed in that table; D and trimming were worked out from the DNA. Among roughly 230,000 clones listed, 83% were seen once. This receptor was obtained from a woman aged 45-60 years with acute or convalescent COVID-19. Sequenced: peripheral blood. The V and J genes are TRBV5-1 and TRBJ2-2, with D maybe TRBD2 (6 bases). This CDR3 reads CASSSTLGGLPGELFF. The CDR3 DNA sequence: TGCGCCAGCAGCTCAACTTTAGGAGGGCTCCCCGGGGAGCTGTTTTTT.